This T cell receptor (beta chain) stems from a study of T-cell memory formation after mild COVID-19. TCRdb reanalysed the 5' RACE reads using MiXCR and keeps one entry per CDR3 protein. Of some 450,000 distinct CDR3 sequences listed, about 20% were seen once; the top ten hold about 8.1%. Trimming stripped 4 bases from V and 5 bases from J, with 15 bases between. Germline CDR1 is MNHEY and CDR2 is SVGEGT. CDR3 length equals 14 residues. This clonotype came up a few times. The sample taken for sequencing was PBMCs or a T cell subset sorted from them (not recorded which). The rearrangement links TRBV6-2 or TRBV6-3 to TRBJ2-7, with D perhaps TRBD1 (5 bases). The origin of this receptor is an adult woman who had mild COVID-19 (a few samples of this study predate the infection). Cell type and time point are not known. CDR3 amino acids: CASSSDTYTHEQYF. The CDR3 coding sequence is TGTGCCAGCAGTTCGGACACGTACACCCACGAGCAGTACTTC.